The clone carrying this T cell receptor (beta chain) was detected only a few times. Its antigen remains unknown. The CDR3 is 14 amino acids. Trimming cost V 4 bases and J 5 bases; bases outside gene matches: 8. Looked up from germline, CDR1 is SGHRS and CDR2 is YFSETQ. This sample stems from a study of T-cell reconstitution after alpha-beta-depleted transplantation in children. Study outcomes and limitations: A year post-transplant, T-cell counts and diversity derived mostly from newly produced T cells. Where alpha-beta T cells came from about two months after transplant was reportedly several hundred expanded graft clones.

The authors prepared the TCRbeta library with unique molecular identifiers. TCRdb recomputed calls from the PCR reads with MiXCR, one row per CDR3 protein. The sample consists of roughly 490,000 distinct CDR3 sequences, about an eighth of them appearing once. This chain connects TRBV5-1 to TRBJ2-5; 7 nucleotides align to TRBD1. This receptor was taken from a female patient aged 2-9 years who had a stem cell transplant for aplastic anemia, so the T cells may come from the graft donor. The source material was PBMCs, mostly from graft donor cells, sampled 180 days after TCRalphabeta/CD19-depleted stem cell transplant. The CDR3 DNA follows: TGCGCCAGCAGCGGAGTACAGGGGTGGGAGACCCAGTACTTC. As protein: CASSGVQGWETQYF.